This TCR beta chain emerged from a study of technical replicates of blood from a handful of donors. V trimming: 3 bases; J trimming: 2 bases; junction bases outside the gene matches: 7. The CDR3 sequence is 16 residues long. The germline V gene has CDR1 MDHEN and CDR2 SYDVKM. Some clones are missing from TCRdb's copy, which holds only in-frame ones; the method was immunoSEQ multiplex PCR. The data show around 84,000 clones, almost 98% seen once. The TCR comes from a human donor in good health. Input material: T cells isolated from PBMCs. This chain uses TRBV28 with TRBJ2-5; 9 bases are a match to TRBD2. This CDR3 is CASSFLAGEGQETQYF. DNA for the CDR3: TGTGCCAGCAGTTTCTTAGCGGGAGAGGGTCAAGAGACCCAGTACTTC.